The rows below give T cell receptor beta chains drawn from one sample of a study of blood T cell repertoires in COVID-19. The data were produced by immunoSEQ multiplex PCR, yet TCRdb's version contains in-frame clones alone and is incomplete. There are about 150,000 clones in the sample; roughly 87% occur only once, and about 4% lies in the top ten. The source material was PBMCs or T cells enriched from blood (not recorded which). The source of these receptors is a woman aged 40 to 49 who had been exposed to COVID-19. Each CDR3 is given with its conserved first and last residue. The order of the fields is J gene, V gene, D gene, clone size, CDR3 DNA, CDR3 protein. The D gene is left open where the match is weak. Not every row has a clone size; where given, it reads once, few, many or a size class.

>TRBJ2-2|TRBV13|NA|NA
TGTGCCAGCAGCTTAGGGGGCCCGAACACCGGGGAGCTGTTTTTT
CASSLGGPNTGELFF
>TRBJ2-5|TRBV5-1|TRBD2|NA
TGCGCCAGCAGCGGAACTAGCGGCCAAGAGACCCAGTACTTC
CASSGTSGQETQYF
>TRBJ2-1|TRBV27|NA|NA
TGTGCCAGCAGTTCTTTTACTACGAACTACAATGAGCAGTTCTTC
CASSSFTTNYNEQFF
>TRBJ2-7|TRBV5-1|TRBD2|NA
TGCGCCAGCAGCTACGGGACTAGCCCTCTGGGGGAGCAGTACTTC
CASSYGTSPLGEQYF
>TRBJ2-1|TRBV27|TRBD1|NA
TGTGCCAGCAGTACCCACAGGGGAAAGGATGAGCAGTTCTTC
CASSTHRGKDEQFF
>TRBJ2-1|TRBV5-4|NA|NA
TGTGCCAGCAGCCTCAACGGTCCTCTAGCGTCTGGGGATGAGCAGTTCTTC
CASSLNGPLASGDEQFF
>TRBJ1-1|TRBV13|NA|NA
TGTGCCAGCAGCTTGCCGGCGGACATGGCGGGAACTGAAGCTTTCTTT
CASSLPADMAGTEAFF
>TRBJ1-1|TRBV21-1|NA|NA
TGTGCCAGCTATACGACCGGACAGCCCAGAGAAGCTTTCTTT
CASYTTGQPREAFF
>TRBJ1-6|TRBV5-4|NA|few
TGTGCCAGCAGCTTGGAACAGGCGTATAATTCACCCCTCCACTTT
CASSLEQAYNSPLHF
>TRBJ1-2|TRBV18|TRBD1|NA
TGTGCCAGCTCACCCGAGACAGGGTCGGTCTTTGGCTACACCTTC
CASSPETGSVFGYTF
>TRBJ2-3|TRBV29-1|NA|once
TGCAGCGTTGAGGAGGGCGATACGCAGTATTTT
CSVEEGDTQYF
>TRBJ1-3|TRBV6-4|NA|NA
TGTTCCCCGGCATTACAGGGACCGGGAAACACCATATATTTT
CSPALQGPGNTIYF
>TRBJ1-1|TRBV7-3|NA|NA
TGTGCCAGCAGCTTCGGAGGAAACACTGAAGCTTTCTTT
CASSFGGNTEAFF
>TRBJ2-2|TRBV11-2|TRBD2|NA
TGTGCCAGCAGCTCCAGCCCGACTAGCGGGATGACCGGGGAGCTGTTTTTT
CASSSSPTSGMTGELFF
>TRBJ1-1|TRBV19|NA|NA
TGTGCCAGTAGTATAGATTGGTCGTCACAGATCGTGTTGAACACTGAAGCTTTCTTT
CASSIDWSSQIVLNTEAFF
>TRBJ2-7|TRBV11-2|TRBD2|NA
TGTGCCAGCAGACCGGGACTAGCGGGAGGCGACCACGAGCAGTACTTC
CASRPGLAGGDHEQYF
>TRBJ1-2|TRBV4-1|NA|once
TGCGCCAGCAGCCAAGTAGCCCAGCCCTATGGCTACACCTTC
CASSQVAQPYGYTF
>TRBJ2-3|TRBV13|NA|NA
TGTGCCAGCAGGCGAAGAACAGGGAAGAAAGAGACAGATACGCAGTATTTT
CASRRRTGKKETDTQYF
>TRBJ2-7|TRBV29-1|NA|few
TGCAGCGTTGTATGGCAGAATTCCTACGAGCAGTACTTC
CSVVWQNSYEQYF
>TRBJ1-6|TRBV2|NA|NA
TGTGCCAGCAAACAAGGACAGATACAAGATCTCCACTTT
CASKQGQIQDLHF
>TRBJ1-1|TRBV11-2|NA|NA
TGTGCCAGCAGCTTAGTAGGCAGGCGGAACACTGAAGCTTTCTTT
CASSLVGRRNTEAFF
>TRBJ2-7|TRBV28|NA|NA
TGTGCCAGCAGTTCATCACTGGGGCCCTACGAGCAGTACTTC
CASSSSLGPYEQYF
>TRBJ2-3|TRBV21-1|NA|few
TGTGCCAGCTTAAAGGGGGAGGGAGGGGCCACAGATACGCAGTATTTT
CASLKGEGGATDTQYF
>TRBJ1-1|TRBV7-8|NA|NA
TGTGCCAGCAGCTTAGCGATAAGTGGAGGGGTTACTGAAGCTTTCTTT
CASSLAISGGVTEAFF
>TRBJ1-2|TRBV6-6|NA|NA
TGTGCCAGCAGCCACTTTCAGGGGTTAGCCTATGGCTACACCTTC
CASSHFQGLAYGYTF
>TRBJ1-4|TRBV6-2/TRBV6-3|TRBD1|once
TGTGCCAGCAGTTACGGAGGGACAGGGTATGAAAAACTGTTTTTT
CASSYGGTGYEKLFF
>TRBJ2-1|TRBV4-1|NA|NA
TGCGCCAGCAGCCAAGACGGTATGGAGAGCTCCTACAATGAGCAGTTCTTC
CASSQDGMESSYNEQFF
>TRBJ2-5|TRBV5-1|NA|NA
TGCGCCAGCAGGGAGGGGGCCCCGAGCGTAAGAGAAGAGACCCAGTACTTC
CASREGAPSVREETQYF
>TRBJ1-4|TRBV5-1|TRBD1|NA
TGCGCCAGCAGTCGCCAAGGACAGGGGGATGAAAAACTGTTTTTT
CASSRQGQGDEKLFF
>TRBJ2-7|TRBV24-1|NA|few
TGTGCCACCAGTGATTGGCGGGAGCAGTACTTC
CATSDWREQYF
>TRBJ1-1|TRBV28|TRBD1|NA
TGTGCCAGCAGCCTAGGGGACAGGGGGCTCACTGAAGCTTTCTTT
CASSLGDRGLTEAFF
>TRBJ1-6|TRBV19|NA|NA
TGTGCCAGTACTCCGGGTATCCTGAATCCACCCCTCCACTTT
CASTPGILNPPLHF
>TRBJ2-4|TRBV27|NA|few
TGTGCCAGCAGTACGGACCGGGACTTGAAAAACATTCAGTACTTC
CASSTDRDLKNIQYF
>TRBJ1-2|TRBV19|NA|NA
TGTGCCACACATGTCCTCGGGGGGCGCGACTATGGCTACACCTTC
CATHVLGGRDYGYTF
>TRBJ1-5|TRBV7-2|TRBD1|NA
TGTGCCAGCAGCTTCGACAGGGCTCAGCCCCAGCATTTT
CASSFDRAQPQHF
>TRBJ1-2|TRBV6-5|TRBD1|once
TGTGCCAGCAGTTACTCCGGGACAGGGAACTATGGCTACACCTTC
CASSYSGTGNYGYTF
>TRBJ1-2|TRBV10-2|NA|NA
TGCGCCAGCAGTGAAACAGGGTCGGGTGGCTACACCTTC
CASSETGSGGYTF
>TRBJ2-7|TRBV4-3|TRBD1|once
TGCGCCAGCAGCCAAGACGCGACAGGGAGCTCCTACGAGCAGTACTTC
CASSQDATGSSYEQYF
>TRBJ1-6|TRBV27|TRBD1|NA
TGTGCCAGCAGCTCCCTCGACAGGGACCCTGAACCCCTCCACTTT
CASSSLDRDPEPLHF
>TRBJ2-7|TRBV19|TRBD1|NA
TGTGCCAGTAGTGTCACAGGGGCGCACTCCTACGAGCAGTACTTC
CASSVTGAHSYEQYF
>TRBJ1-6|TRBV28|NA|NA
TGTGCCAGCAGTTTATCCCCCCCCCAGGGGTCACCCCTCCACTTT
CASSLSPPQGSPLHF
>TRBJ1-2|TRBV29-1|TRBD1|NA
TGCAGCGTTGTAGGGGGCGGAGGCTACACCTTC
CSVVGGGGYTF
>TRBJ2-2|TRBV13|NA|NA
TGTGCCAGCAGCTTAGCCTCAGGGGGGAGGTCCACCGGGGAGCTGTTTTTT
CASSLASGGRSTGELFF
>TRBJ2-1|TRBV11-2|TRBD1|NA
TGTGCCAGCAGCTTAGAACGACAGGGGCTTTTCAATGAGCAGTTCTTC
CASSLERQGLFNEQFF
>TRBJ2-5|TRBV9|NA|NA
TGTGCCAGCAGCGCCACTAGAACCCGCCAAGAGACCCAGTACTTC
CASSATRTRQETQYF
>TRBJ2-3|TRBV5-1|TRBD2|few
TGCGCCAGCCGCTCGGGGCGGGGGTGGTCAGATACGCAGTATTTT
CASRSGRGWSDTQYF
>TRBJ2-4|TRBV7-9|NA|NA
TGTGCCAGCAGCTTAGGTCAGGCCAAAAACATTCAGTACTTC
CASSLGQAKNIQYF
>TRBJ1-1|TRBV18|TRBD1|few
TGTGCCAGCTCACAAGGACAGGGAAGGGTCACTGAAGCTTTCTTT
CASSQGQGRVTEAFF
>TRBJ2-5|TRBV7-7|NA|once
TGTGCCAGCAGCCCTACCCCGGGGGGCGTCGGGGAGACCCAGTACTTC
CASSPTPGGVGETQYF
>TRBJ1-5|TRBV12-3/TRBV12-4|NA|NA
TGTGCCAGCAGTTTCGGAGGGCAGCCCCAGCATTTT
CASSFGGQPQHF
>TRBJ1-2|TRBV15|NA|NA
TGTGCCACCAGCAGCATTGGGCAGGGCAGCTATGGCTACACCTTC
CATSSIGQGSYGYTF
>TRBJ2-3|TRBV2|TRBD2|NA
TGTGCCAGCAGTGAAGGGCTAGCGGGCACAGATACGCAGTATTTT
CASSEGLAGTDTQYF
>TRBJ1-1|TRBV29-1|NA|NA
TGCAGCGTTGAGCACTTGAACACTGAAGCTTTCTTT
CSVEHLNTEAFF
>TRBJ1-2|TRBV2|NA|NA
TGTGCCAGCACCCCTGGTCGGGGAACGTCTCTTGGCTACACCTTC
CASTPGRGTSLGYTF
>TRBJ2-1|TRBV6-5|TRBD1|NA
TGTGCCATCGGGTGGTCACAGGGGGCTGATGAGCAGTTCTTC
CAIGWSQGADEQFF
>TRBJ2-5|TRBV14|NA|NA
TGTGCCAGCAGCCAAGAACTATTCGCCCTGCAAGGGACCCAGTACTTC
CASSQELFALQGTQYF
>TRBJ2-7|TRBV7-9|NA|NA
TGTGCCAGCAGCTTAACATTTAACCACGAGCAGTACTTC
CASSLTFNHEQYF
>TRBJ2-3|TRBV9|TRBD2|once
TGTGCCAGCAGCGTTCTAGCGGCCAGCACAGATACGCAGTATTTT
CASSVLAASTDTQYF
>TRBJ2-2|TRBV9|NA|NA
TGTGCCAGCGAGAAGATTCCCGGGGAGCTGTTTTTT
CASEKIPGELFF
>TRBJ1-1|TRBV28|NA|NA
TGTGCCAGCAGTTTAGCGACAGGCGGCACTGAAGCCTTCTTT
CASSLATGGTEAFF